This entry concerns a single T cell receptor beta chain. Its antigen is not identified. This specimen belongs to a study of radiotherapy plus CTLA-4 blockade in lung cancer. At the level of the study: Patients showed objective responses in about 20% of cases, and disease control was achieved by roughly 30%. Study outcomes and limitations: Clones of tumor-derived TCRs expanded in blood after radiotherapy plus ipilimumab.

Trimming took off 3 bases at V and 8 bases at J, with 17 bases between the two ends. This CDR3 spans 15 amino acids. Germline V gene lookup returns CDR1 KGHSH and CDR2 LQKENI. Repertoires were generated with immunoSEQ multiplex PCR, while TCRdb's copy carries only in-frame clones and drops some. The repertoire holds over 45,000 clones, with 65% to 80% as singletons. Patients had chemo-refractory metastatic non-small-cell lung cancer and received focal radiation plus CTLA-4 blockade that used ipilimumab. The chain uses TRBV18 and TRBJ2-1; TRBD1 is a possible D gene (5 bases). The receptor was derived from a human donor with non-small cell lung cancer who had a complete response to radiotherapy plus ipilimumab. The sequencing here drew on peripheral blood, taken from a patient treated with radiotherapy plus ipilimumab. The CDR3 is CASSPIFEKGDEQFF. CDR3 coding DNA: TGTGCCAGCTCACCCATCTTTGAGAAAGGGGATGAGCAGTTCTTC.